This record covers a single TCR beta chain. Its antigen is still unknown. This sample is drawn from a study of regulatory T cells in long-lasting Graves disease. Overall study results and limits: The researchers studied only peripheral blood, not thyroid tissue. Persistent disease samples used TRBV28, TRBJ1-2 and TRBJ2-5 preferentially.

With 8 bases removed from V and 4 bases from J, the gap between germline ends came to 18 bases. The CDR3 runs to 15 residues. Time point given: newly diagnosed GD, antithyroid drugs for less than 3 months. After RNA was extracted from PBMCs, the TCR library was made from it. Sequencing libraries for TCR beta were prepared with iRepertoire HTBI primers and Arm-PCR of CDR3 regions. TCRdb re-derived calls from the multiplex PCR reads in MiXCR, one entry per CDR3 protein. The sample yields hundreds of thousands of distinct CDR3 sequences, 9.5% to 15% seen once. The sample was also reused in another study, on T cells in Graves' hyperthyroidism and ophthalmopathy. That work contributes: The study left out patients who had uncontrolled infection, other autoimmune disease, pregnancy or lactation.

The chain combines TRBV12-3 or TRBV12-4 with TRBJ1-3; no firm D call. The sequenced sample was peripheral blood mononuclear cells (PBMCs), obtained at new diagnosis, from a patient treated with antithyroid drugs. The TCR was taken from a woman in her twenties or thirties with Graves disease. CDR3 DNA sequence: TGTGCCAGCGCGGCGTTTGTACTTATCGGAAACACCATATATTTT. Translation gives CASAAFVLIGNTIYF.